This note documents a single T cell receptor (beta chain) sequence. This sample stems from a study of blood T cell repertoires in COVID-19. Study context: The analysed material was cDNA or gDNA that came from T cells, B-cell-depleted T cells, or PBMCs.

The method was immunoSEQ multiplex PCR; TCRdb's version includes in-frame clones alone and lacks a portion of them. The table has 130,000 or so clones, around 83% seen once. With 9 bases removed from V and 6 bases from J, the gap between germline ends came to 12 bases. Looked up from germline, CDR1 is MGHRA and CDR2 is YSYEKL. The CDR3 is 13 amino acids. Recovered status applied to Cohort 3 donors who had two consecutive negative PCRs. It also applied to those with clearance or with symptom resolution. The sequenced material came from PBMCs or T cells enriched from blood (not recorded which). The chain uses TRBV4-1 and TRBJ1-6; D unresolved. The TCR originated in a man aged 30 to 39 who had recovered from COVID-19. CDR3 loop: CASGGSVNSPLHF. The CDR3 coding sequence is TGCGCCAGTGGCGGTTCTGTTAATTCACCCCTCCACTTT.